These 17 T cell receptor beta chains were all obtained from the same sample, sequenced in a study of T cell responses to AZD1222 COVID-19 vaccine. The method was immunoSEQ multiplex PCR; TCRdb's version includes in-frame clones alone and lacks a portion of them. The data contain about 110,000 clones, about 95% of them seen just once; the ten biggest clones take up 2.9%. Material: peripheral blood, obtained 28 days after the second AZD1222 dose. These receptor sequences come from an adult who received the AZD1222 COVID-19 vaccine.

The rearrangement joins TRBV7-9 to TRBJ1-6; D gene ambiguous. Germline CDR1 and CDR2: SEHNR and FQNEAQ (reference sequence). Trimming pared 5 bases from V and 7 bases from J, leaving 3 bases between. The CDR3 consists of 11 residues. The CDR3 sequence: CASSRNSPLHF. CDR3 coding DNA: TGTGCCAGCAGCCGGAATTCACCCCTCCACTTT.

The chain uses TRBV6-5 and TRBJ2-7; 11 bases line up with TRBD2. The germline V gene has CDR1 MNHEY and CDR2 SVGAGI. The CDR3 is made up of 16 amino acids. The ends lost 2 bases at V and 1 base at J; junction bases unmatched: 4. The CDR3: CASSYRGTSGSYEQYF. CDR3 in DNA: TGTGCCAGCAGTTACCGTGGGACTAGCGGATCCTACGAGCAGTACTTC.

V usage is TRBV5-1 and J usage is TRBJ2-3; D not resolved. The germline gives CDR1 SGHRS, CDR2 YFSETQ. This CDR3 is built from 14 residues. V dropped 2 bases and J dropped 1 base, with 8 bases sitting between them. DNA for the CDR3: TGCGCCAGCAGCTTAAGCGTCGGCACAGATACGCAGTATTTT. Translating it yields CASSLSVGTDTQYF.

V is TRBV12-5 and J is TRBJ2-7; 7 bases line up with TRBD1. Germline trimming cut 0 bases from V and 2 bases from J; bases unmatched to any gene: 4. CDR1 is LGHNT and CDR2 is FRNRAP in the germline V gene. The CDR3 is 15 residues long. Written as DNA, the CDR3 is TGTGCTAGTGGTTTGGTACAGGGGAGTGCCTACGAGCAGTACTTC. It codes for CASGLVQGSAYEQYF. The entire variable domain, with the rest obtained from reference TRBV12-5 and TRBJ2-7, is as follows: DARVTQTPRHKVTEMGQEVTMRCQPILGHNTVFWYRQTMMQGLELLAYFRNRAPLDDSGMPKDRFSAEMPDATLATLKIQPSEPRDSAVYFCASGLVQGSAYEQYFGPGTRLTVT.

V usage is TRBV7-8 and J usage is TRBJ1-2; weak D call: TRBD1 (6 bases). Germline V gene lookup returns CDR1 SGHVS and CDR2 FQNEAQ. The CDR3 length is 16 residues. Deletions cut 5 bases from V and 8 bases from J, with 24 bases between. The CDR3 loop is CASSQMGTDRTGGYTF. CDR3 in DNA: TGTGCCAGCAGCCAGATGGGGACGGACAGAACGGGAGGCTACACCTTC.

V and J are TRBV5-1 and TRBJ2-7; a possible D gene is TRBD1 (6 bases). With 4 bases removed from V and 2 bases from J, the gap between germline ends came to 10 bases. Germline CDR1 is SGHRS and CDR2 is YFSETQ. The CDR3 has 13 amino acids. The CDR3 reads CASSQDRTYEQYF. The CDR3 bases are TGCGCCAGCAGCCAGGACAGAACCTACGAGCAGTACTTC.

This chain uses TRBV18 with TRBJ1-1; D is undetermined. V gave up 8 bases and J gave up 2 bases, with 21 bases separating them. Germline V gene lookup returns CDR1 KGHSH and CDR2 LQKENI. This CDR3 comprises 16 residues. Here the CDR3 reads CASLLSHLRLNTEAFF. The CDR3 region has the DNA TGTGCCAGCCTTCTGTCCCACCTGCGGCTAAACACTGAAGCTTTCTTT.

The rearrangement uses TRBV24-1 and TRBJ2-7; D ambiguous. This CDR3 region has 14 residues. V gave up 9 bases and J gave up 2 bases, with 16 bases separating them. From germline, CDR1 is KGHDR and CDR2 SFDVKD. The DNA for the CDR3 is TGTGCCACCCCTAAAGTCTTCTACCCCTACGAGCAGTACTTC. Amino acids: CATPKVFYPYEQYF.

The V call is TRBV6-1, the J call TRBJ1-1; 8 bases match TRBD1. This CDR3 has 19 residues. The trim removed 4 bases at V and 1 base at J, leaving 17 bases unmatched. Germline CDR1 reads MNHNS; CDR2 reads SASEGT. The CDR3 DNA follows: TGTGCCAGCAGTGGTGGAGCCGGGACAGGTACTTTGGGGAACACTGAAGCTTTCTTT. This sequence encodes CASSGGAGTGTLGNTEAFF.

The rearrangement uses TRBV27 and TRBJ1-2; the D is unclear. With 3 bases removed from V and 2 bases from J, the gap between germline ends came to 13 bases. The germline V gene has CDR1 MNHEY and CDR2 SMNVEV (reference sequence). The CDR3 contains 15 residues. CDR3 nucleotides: TGTGCCAGCAGTTTGTCCGGACGGGTAAACTATGGCTACACCTTC. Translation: CASSLSGRVNYGYTF.

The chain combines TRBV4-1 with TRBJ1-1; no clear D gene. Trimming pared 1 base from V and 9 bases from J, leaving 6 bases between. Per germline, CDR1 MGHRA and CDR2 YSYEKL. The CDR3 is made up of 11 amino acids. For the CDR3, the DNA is TGCGCCAGCAGCCAAGTTGGTAAAGCTTTCTTT. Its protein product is CASSQVGKAFF.

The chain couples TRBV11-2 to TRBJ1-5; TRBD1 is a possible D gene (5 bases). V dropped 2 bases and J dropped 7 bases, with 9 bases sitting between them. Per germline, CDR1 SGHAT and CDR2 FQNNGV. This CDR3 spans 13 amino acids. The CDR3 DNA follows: TGTGCCAGCAGCTTAACGGACACCCAGCCCCAGCATTTT. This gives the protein CASSLTDTQPQHF.

The CDR3 region is CASSQVAAGGGYTF. The CDR3 DNA follows: TGTGCCAGCAGCCAAGTTGCCGCGGGGGGTGGCTACACCTTC. This chain joins TRBV4-2 and TRBJ1-2; a possible D gene is TRBD1 (5 bases). This CDR3 region has 14 residues. Germline lookup yields CDR1 LGHNA and CDR2 YNFKEQ. Between the trimmed V and J ends, which lost 1 base and 7 bases, there was a span of 13 bases.

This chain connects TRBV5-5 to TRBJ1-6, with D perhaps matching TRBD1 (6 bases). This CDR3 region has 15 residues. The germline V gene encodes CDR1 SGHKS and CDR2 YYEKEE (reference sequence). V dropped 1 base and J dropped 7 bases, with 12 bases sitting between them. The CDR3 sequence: CASSLPGASNSPLHF. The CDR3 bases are TGTGCCAGCAGCTTGCCAGGGGCGTCAAATTCACCCCTCCACTTT.

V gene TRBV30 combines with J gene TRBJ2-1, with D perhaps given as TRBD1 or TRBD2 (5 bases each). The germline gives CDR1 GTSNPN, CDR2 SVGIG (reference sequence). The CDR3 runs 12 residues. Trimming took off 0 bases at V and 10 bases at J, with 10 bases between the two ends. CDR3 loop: CAWSVSWDEQFF. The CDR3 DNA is TGTGCCTGGAGTGTAAGTTGGGACGAGCAGTTCTTC.

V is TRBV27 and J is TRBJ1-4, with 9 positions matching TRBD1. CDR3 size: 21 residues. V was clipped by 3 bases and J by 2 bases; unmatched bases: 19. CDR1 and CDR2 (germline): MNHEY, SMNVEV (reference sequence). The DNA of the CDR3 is TGTGCCAGCAGTTTGGTTGGGACAGGGCGTAGTTTCTTGGTGACTAATGAAAAACTGTTTTTT. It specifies CASSLVGTGRSFLVTNEKLFF.

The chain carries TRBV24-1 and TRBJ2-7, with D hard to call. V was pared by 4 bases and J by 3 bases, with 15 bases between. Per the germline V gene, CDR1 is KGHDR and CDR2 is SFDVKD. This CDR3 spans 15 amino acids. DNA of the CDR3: TGTGCCACCAGTGAGTGGGCTGCGGTGGGCTACGAGCAGTACTTC. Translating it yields CATSEWAAVGYEQYF.